The clone carrying this T cell receptor (beta chain) showed up many times. The antigen is unknown. Assembly of TCR beta libraries relied on iRepertoire HTBI primers together with Arm-PCR of CDR3 regions. TCRdb ran MiXCR on the multiplex PCR reads and lists one entry per CDR3 protein. Among 300,000 to 450,000 distinct CDR3 sequences listed, 15% to 18% were seen once. Trimming took 2 bases from V and 6 from J, leaving 10 bases between them. There are 13 residues in the CDR3. The germline gives CDR1 SGHNT, CDR2 YENEEA. Time point described: newly diagnosed GD, antithyroid drugs for less than 3 months. Preparation of the TCR library used RNA extracted from PBMCs. The record originates from a study of regulatory T cells in long-lasting Graves disease. In the study overall: Duration of antithyroid drug therapy among newly diagnosed Graves' patients was under 3 months. Broader study findings: Those with persistent disease had in common more public clonotypes (about 3,000) than new patients (approximately 970).

This receptor was taken from a female donor with Graves disease. This rearrangement joins TRBV11-3 to TRBJ1-1; D is unclear. Sequences were derived from peripheral blood mononuclear cells (PBMCs), sampled at new diagnosis, from a patient treated with antithyroid drugs. Here the CDR3 reads CASSLHLWAEAFF. The CDR3 DNA reads TGTGCCAGCAGCTTACACCTCTGGGCTGAAGCTTTCTTT.